This TCR beta chain was recovered during a study of control samples from healthy donors and cancer patients. Only in-frame clones appear in the TCRdb table, and some are missing; sequencing was by immunoSEQ multiplex PCR. Seen here are roughly 120,000 clones, approximately 90% observed once, and the top ten hold less than 3%. Germline V gene lookup returns CDR1 MDHEN and CDR2 SYDVKM. This CDR3 contains 12 residues. Deletions cut 5 bases from V and 4 bases from J, with 8 bases between. This TCR derives from a woman between 65 and 79 years old in good health. This rearrangement joins TRBV28 to TRBJ1-2; D unresolved. The material sequenced was blood. The CDR3 spells CASSPLFYGYTF. CDR3 in DNA: TGTGCCAGCAGTCCACTTTTCTATGGCTACACCTTC.